These 13 T cell receptor beta chains originate from one sample sequenced in a study of T cell changes during pregnancy in multiple sclerosis. Libraries were prepared by immunoSEQ multiplex PCR; TCRdb keeps only in-frame clonotypes and omits some of them. The profile shows about 15,000 clones, 80% to 90% of them singletons. Sequenced here: CD8+ T cells from peripheral blood mononuclear cells, sampled in the first trimester of pregnancy. The receptors here all came from a female donor with multiple sclerosis, enrolled in a pregnancy study.

This sequence joins TRBV2 and TRBJ2-7, with 8 positions matching TRBD2. Trimming cost V 4 bases and J 2 bases; bases outside gene matches: 13. CDR1 and CDR2 from the germline V gene are SNHLY and FYNNEI. CDR3 length equals 17 residues. The CDR3 DNA follows: TGTGCCAGCAGTGGAATACCGCCGACTAGCGCGACCTACGAGCAGTACTTC. It yields the protein CASSGIPPTSATYEQYF. Looking up the rest from reference TRBV2 and TRBJ2-7 gives the full variable domain: EPEVTQTPSHQVTQMGQEVILRCVPISNHLYFYWYRQILGQKVEFLVSFYNNEISEKSEIFDDQFSVERPDGSNFTLKIRSTKLEDSAMYFCASSGIPPTSATYEQYFGPGTRLTVT.

CDR3 nucleotides: TGTGCCAGCAGCGTAGGAAGGACAACCTATGGCTACACCTTC. Residues: CASSVGRTTYGYTF. This chain uses TRBV9 with TRBJ1-2; a possible D gene is TRBD1 (5 bases). The germline V and J ends were trimmed by 0 bases and 4 bases, with 10 bases remaining between them. The CDR3 is made up of 14 amino acids. Germline V gene lookup returns CDR1 SGDLS and CDR2 YYNGEE.

The chain carries TRBV15 and TRBJ2-3; 7 positions match TRBD1. After removal of 7 bases from V and 4 bases from J, the junction contained 26 bases not matched to a gene. The CDR3 consists of 20 residues. The germline V gene encodes CDR1 LNHNV and CDR2 YYDKDF (reference sequence). CDR3 protein: CATNRSPKAGDRKSPDTQYF. As DNA, the CDR3 is TGTGCCACCAATCGATCTCCTAAGGCCGGGGACAGAAAATCCCCAGATACGCAGTATTTT. Together with reference TRBV15 and TRBJ2-3, the CDR3 gives the full variable domain: DAMVIQNPRYQVTQFGKPVTLSCSQTLNHNVMYWYQQKSSQAPKLLFHYYDKDFNNEADTPDNFQSRRPNTSFCFLDIRSPGLGDTAMYLCATNRSPKAGDRKSPDTQYFGPGTRLTVL.

V is TRBV7-7 and J is TRBJ2-5; TRBD1 matches 9 bases. Unmatched junction bases numbered 6, after V lost 5 bases and J lost 2 bases. The CDR3 covers 15 residues. Per germline, CDR1 SSHAT and CDR2 FNYEAQ (reference sequence). CDR3 bases: TGTGCCAGCAGCGGTGGACAGGGGAGACAAGAGACCCAGTACTTC. This translates into CASSGGQGRQETQYF. Complete variable domain (other parts from reference TRBV7-7 and TRBJ2-5): GAGVSQSPRYKVTKRGQDVTLRCDPISSHATLYWYQQALGQGPEFLTYFNYEAQPDKSGLPSDRFSAERPEGSISTLTIQRTEQRDSAMYRCASSGGQGRQETQYFGPGTRLLVL.

The V call is TRBV28, the J call TRBJ1-1, with D tentatively TRBD1 (5 bases). V lost 5 bases, J lost 1 base, and 11 bases lay in between. The CDR3 is made up of 14 amino acids. Per germline, CDR1 MDHEN and CDR2 SYDVKM. CDR3 amino acids: CASSQYQGNTEAFF. CDR3 nucleotides: TGTGCCAGCAGTCAGTATCAGGGGAACACTGAAGCTTTCTTT. Complete variable domain (other parts from reference TRBV28 and TRBJ1-1): DVKVTQSSRYLVKRTGEKVFLECVQDMDHENMFWYRQDPGLGLRLIYFSYDVKMKEKGDIPEGYSVSREKKERFSLILESASTNQTSMYLCASSQYQGNTEAFFGQGTRLTVV.

The CDR3 nucleotides are TGTGCCAGCTCACAGGGACAGGGATCCTACAATGAGCAGTTCTTC. It translates to CASSQGQGSYNEQFF. The V call is TRBV18, the J call TRBJ2-1; 9 bases agree with TRBD1. Germline V gene sequence: CDR1 KGHSH, CDR2 LQKENI. The length of the CDR3 is 15 residues. Trimming cost V 4 bases and J 1 base; bases outside gene matches: 2.

The rearrangement links TRBV7-9 to TRBJ2-5, with 16 positions matching TRBD2. The CDR3 totals 18 residues. V lost 5 bases, J lost 7 bases, and 13 bases stayed unmatched. The germline V gene has CDR1 SEHNR and CDR2 FQNEAQ (reference sequence). The CDR3 bases are TGTGCCAGCAGCGCCGGGACTAGCGGGGGGGCCGGGAGTGCGACCCAGTACTTC. Translated, it gives CASSAGTSGGAGSATQYF.

The chain carries TRBV9 and TRBJ2-1; D ambiguous. Trimming stripped 4 bases from V and 0 bases from J, with 11 bases between. This CDR3 has 15 amino acids. Germline assignment: CDR1 SGDLS and CDR2 YYNGEE. CDR3 nucleotide sequence: TGTGCCAGCAGCCCCCCAGGTAGCTCCTACAATGAGCAGTTCTTC. Protein product: CASSPPGSSYNEQFF.

This chain joins TRBV27 and TRBJ2-3, with D unresolved. The CDR3 runs 13 residues. The V end lost 2 bases, the J end lost 1 base, and 4 bases lay between the germline ends. Germline V gene lookup returns CDR1 MNHEY and CDR2 SMNVEV (reference sequence). The CDR3 loop is CASSLGRTDTQYF. CDR3 nucleotides: TGTGCCAGCAGTTTAGGCCGCACAGATACGCAGTATTTT.

This clone was recorded a few times. The rearrangement joins TRBV5-6 to TRBJ1-3; weak D call: TRBD1 (6 bases). The CDR3 contains 17 residues. Trimming left V 1 base short and J 4 bases short, with 18 bases between. CDR1 and CDR2 (germline): SGHDT, YYEEEE. The CDR3 bases are TGTGCCAGCAGCTTGTTTCGAGGCTTTGGGGGCGGAAACACCATATATTTT. It translates to CASSLFRGFGGGNTIYF. Full variable domain (missing parts from reference TRBV5-6 and TRBJ1-3): DAGVTQSPTHLIKTRGQQVTLRCSPKSGHDTVSWYQQALGQGPQFIFQYYEEEERQRGNFPDRFSGHQFPNYSSELNVNALLLGDSALYLCASSLFRGFGGGNTIYFGEGSWLTVV.

The chain uses TRBV29-1 and TRBJ1-3; no reliable D call. V was trimmed by 7 bases and J by 0 bases, leaving 10 bases between them. Germline V gene data show CDR1 as SQVTM and CDR2 as ANQGSEA. The CDR3 contains 13 residues. CDR3 DNA sequence: TGCAGCGCACGGGTCAGCTCTGGAAACACCATATATTTT. Its protein is CSARVSSGNTIYF.

The rearrangement uses TRBV15 and TRBJ2-2; D is possibly TRBD1 (6 bases). Germline V gives CDR1 LNHNV, CDR2 YYDKDF (reference sequence). The germline V and J ends were trimmed by 0 bases and 1 base, with 12 bases remaining between them. The CDR3 has 17 residues. The CDR3 loop is CATSRDPQGRNTGELFF. The CDR3 bases are TGTGCCACCAGCAGAGATCCTCAGGGGAGGAACACCGGGGAGCTGTTTTTT.

This clone was observed a single time. V and J are TRBV19 and TRBJ2-5, with a possible D match to TRBD1 (6 bases). Per the germline V gene, CDR1 is LNHDA and CDR2 is SQIVND (reference sequence). Trimming shortened V by 5 bases and J by 4 bases, and 14 bases separated the two germline ends. The CDR3 is 14 residues long. The CDR3 loop reads CASSSNRDRETQYF. The CDR3 DNA follows: TGTGCCAGTAGTTCTAACAGGGATCGAGAGACCCAGTACTTC.